The 20 T cell receptor beta chains below all came from one sample that was sequenced in a study of T cell repertoires in cytomegalovirus infection. Their recognized antigens are unknown. TCRdb independently ran MiXCR on the reads; one entry per CDR3 protein. The sample lists some 310,000 distinct CDR3 sequences; 25% were seen once. The material was cultured PBMCs, obtained from culture after CMV antigen stimulation. All receptors come from a human donor in good health (CMV status not recorded). Some clones in this sample may be carry-over from other donors' samples.

This sequence joins TRBV7-6 and TRBJ2-1; no reliable D call. Looked up from germline, CDR1 is SGHVS and CDR2 is FNYEAQ. V lost 2 bases and J lost 9, with 5 bases in between. The CDR3 totals 11 residues. CDR3 amino acids: CASSLLGEQFF. The CDR3 nucleotides read TGTGCCAGCAGCTTACTGGGTGAGCAGTTCTTC.

This clonotype has more than one count but fewer than ten. The chain joins TRBV6-2 or TRBV6-3 to TRBJ1-4; unclear D gene. The germline V and J ends were trimmed by 5 bases and 0 bases, with 10 bases remaining between them. Germline CDR1 is MNHEY and CDR2 is SVGEGT. The CDR3 spans 15 residues. In DNA form, the CDR3 reads TGTGCCAGCAGTCCCATGAGGACAACTAATGAAAAACTGTTTTTT. Translated, it gives CASSPMRTTNEKLFF.

This chain links TRBV14 with TRBJ1-2; D not certain. This CDR3 has 14 amino acids. Germline V gene lookup returns CDR1 SGHDN and CDR2 FVKESK. Trimming pared 2 bases from V and 1 base from J, leaving 8 bases between. The CDR3 DNA reads TGTGCCAGCAGCCAAAACACCCGTAACTATGGCTACACCTTC. It specifies CASSQNTRNYGYTF.

Ten or more counts support this clonotype. The V call is TRBV20-1, the J call TRBJ2-7; D unresolved. The CDR3 runs to 10 residues. CDR1 is DFQATT and CDR2 is SNEGSKA in the germline V gene (reference sequence). Trimming cost V 6 bases and J 3 bases, with 6 bases left between them. DNA of the CDR3: TGCAGTGCGCCTATCTACGAGCAGTACTTC. Protein: CSAPIYEQYF.

CDR3 residues: CASNRGHGEKLFF. CDR3 sequence (DNA): TGTGCCAGTAATAGGGGTCATGGTGAAAAACTGTTTTTT. The chain combines TRBV12-3 or TRBV12-4 with TRBJ1-4; maybe TRBD1 (5 bases). The CDR3 is made up of 13 amino acids. V lost 9 bases to trimming and J lost 7 bases, with 15 bases between them.

The chain uses TRBV5-1 and TRBJ2-1; TRBD2 matches at 7 bases. The V segment lost 3 bases and the J segment 2 bases; nucleotides outside the gene matches: 11. Germline V gives CDR1 SGHRS, CDR2 YFSETQ. CDR3 length: 17 residues. CDR3 nucleotide sequence: TGCGCCAGCAGCTCAGTCTCTAGCGGAAGTACCTACAATGAGCAGTTCTTC. Encoded protein: CASSSVSSGSTYNEQFF.

The rearrangement links TRBV6-2 or TRBV6-3 to TRBJ2-5; tentative D call: TRBD2 (6 bases). CDR1 and CDR2 from the germline V gene are MNHEY and SVGEGT. The CDR3 is 13 amino acids. Trimming left V 6 bases short and J 4 bases short, with 12 bases between. In nucleotides, the CDR3 is TGTGCCAGCAGCCCCGACGGGGGAGAGACCCAGTACTTC. Its translation: CASSPDGGETQYF.

This clonotype was counted only a few times. The chain employs TRBV6-5 and TRBJ1-1, with D possibly matching TRBD1 (5 bases). The CDR3 loop spans 16 amino acids. V lost 6 bases and J lost 4, with 21 bases in between. Germline V lookup: CDR1 MNHEY, CDR2 SVGAGI. This CDR3 is CASSQYPGERSTEAFF. The CDR3 bases are TGTGCCAGCAGCCAATATCCGGGGGAGCGAAGCACTGAAGCTTTCTTT.

The sample holds a few counts of this clonotype. V and J are TRBV7-6 and TRBJ1-6; D is uncertain. The CDR3 has 12 residues. Germline V gene lookup returns CDR1 SGHVS and CDR2 FNYEAQ. Trimming took 8 bases from V and 9 from J, leaving 11 bases between them. The CDR3 nucleotides read TGTGCCAGCGGCCAGGCGGGTTCACCCCTCCACTTT. The encoded protein is CASGQAGSPLHF. The whole variable domain, filled in from reference TRBV7-6 and TRBJ1-6, reads GAGVSQSPRYKVTKRGQDVALRCDPISGHVSLYWYRQALGQGPEFLTYFNYEAQQDKSGLPNDRFSAERPEGSISTLTIQRTEQRDSAMYRCASGQAGSPLHFGNGTRLTVT.

V gene TRBV6-8 combines with J gene TRBJ1-1; D is unresolved. The germline V gene encodes CDR1 MNHGY and CDR2 SAAAGT. V lost 5 bases and J 9 bases, leaving 10 bases between the germline ends. The CDR3 contains 11 residues. CDR3 nucleotide sequence: TGTGCCAGCAGTGAAAATCAACAAGCTTTCTTT. Protein: CASSENQQAFF.

The J gene is TRBJ2-1, the V gene TRBV6-1; D is perhaps TRBD1 (6 bases). Germline V gene data show CDR1 as MNHNS and CDR2 as SASEGT. This CDR3 contains 17 residues. Trimming took off 1 base at V and 4 bases at J, with 17 bases between the two ends. CDR3 loop: CASSEVGQPKGYNEQFF. CDR3 nucleotide sequence: TGTGCCAGCAGTGAAGTTGGACAGCCCAAAGGGTACAATGAGCAGTTCTTC.

The chain joins TRBV27 to TRBJ2-2, with 9 bases fitting TRBD1. V dropped 7 bases and J dropped 4; count of bases not matched to a gene: 10. Per the germline V gene, CDR1 is MNHEY and CDR2 is SMNVEV (reference sequence). The CDR3 has 16 amino acids. The CDR3 nucleotides read TGTGCCAGCACCATCGCCCCGACAGGGGGCACCGGGGAGCTGTTTTTT. The encoded protein is CASTIAPTGGTGELFF.

Only a few counts were recorded for this clonotype. This sequence joins TRBV10-3 and TRBJ2-6; D uncertain. CDR3 length: 14 residues. CDR1 and CDR2 from the germline V gene are ENHRY and SYGVKD. Trimming removed 2 bases at V and 0 bases at J, with 2 bases between. The CDR3 protein is CAISEDSGANVLTF. Written as DNA, the CDR3 is TGTGCCATCAGTGAGGACTCTGGGGCCAACGTCCTGACTTTC.

Only a few counts were recorded for this clonotype. The V call is TRBV28, the J call TRBJ1-1; D gene unclear. Per germline, CDR1 MDHEN and CDR2 SYDVKM. Trimming pared 6 bases from V and 4 bases from J, leaving 12 bases between. This CDR3 spans 13 amino acids. The CDR3 here is CASRRLSGTEAFF. The CDR3 coding sequence is TGTGCCAGCAGACGACTCAGCGGCACTGAAGCTTTCTTT.

This clonotype was seen a handful of times. DNA of the CDR3: TGTGCCAGCAGCTTATCCCAAACTGAAGCTTTCTTT. Residues: CASSLSQTEAFF. V gene TRBV7-9 combines with J gene TRBJ1-1; the D is unclear. The germline CDR1 and CDR2 sequences are SEHNR and FQNEAQ (reference sequence). This CDR3 region has 12 residues. Trimming removed 2 bases at V and 5 bases at J, with 6 bases between.

This clonotype showed up just a few times. The J gene is TRBJ2-2, the V gene TRBV12-3 or TRBV12-4, with a tentative D call TRBD1 (5 bases). V was trimmed by 2 bases and J by 0 bases, leaving 13 bases between them. There are 17 residues in the CDR3. CDR3 in DNA: TGTGCCAGCAGTTTATATAGACAGCCTACGAACACCGGGGAGCTGTTTTTT. It encodes CASSLYRQPTNTGELFF.

This clonotype turned up a few times. This sequence joins TRBV7-2 and TRBJ2-5, with D possibly being TRBD1 (7 bases). This CDR3 has 18 residues. CDR1 SGHTA and CDR2 FQGNSA come from the germline V gene. Trimming took 5 bases from V and 0 from J, leaving 22 bases between them. The CDR3 sequence is CASSGHRGWGENQETQYF. DNA for the CDR3: TGTGCCAGCAGCGGACACAGGGGATGGGGGGAGAACCAAGAGACCCAGTACTTC.

This clonotype was counted a few times. This chain uses TRBV19 with TRBJ2-7; TRBD1 agrees at 8 bases. From germline, CDR1 is LNHDA and CDR2 SQIVND (reference sequence). V dropped 1 base and J dropped 2; count of bases not matched to a gene: 4. The CDR3 runs 15 residues. In nucleotides, the CDR3 is TGTGCCAGTAGTATAGCGGAGACAGGGGCCTACGAGCAGTACTTC. Translation gives CASSIAETGAYEQYF.

A word on this clonotype: A much more abundant neighbour one base away suggests this may be a read error. The chain uses TRBV9 and TRBJ2-5, with 13 bases lining up with TRBD2. Germline-derived CDR1 and CDR2 are SGDLS and YYNGEE. The junction had 8 bases not matched to a gene; V was cut back by 4 bases and J by 5 bases. This CDR3 comprises 16 residues. The CDR3 sequence is CASSTPGTSGMETQYF. CDR3 in DNA: TGTGCCAGCAGCACCCCGGGGACTAGCGGGATGGAGACCCAGTACTTC.

The chain has TRBV2 and TRBJ1-2, with 10 bases matching TRBD1. This CDR3 is built from 14 residues. Germline CDR1 is SNHLY and CDR2 is FYNNEI. Trimming took 8 bases from V and 7 from J; bases not matched to a gene: 10. The CDR3: CASLTGGIGSGYTF. In DNA, the CDR3 is TGTGCCAGCCTGACAGGGGGCATAGGAAGTGGCTACACCTTC.